The present T cell receptor (beta chain) was sequenced within a study of blood T cells in healthy people across ages. Using a J-beta primer mix together with a sample-barcoded 5' primer, a second PCR was run for roughly 6 to 12 cycles. TCRdb independently ran MiXCR on the 5' RACE reads; one entry per CDR3 protein. The table lists 920,000 or so distinct CDR3 sequences, around 43% of them singletons. Trimming took 11 bases from V and 3 from J, leaving 22 bases between them. CDR1 is MDHEN, CDR2 SYDVKM, per germline. The CDR3 runs to 15 residues. Study conclusions and caveats: There was a strong correlation between TCR beta diversity and naive T cell percentage.

Per sample, a minimum of 6 million PBMCs were isolated. As concerns this clonotype: Its cognate antigen is unknown.

The sample was blood. This TCR came from a woman aged 55-75 years in good health. The chain combines TRBV28 with TRBJ1-2, with D uncertain. This chain's CDR3 is CAGTLIIGRDYGYTF. The CDR3 DNA is TGTGCCGGCACCCTCATTATAGGACGAGACTATGGCTACACCTTC.